This T cell receptor (beta chain) originates from a study of blood T cell repertoires in COVID-19. As concerns this clone: Within the sample, other DNA sequences also encode this same CDR3.

The CDR3 runs to 15 residues. Germline trimming cut 1 base from V and 4 bases from J; bases unmatched to any gene: 4. Germline values: CDR1 LGHNA, CDR2 YSLEER. This table comes from immunoSEQ multiplex PCR, and its TCRdb copy is limited to in-frame clones, with some not included. The table has 250,000 to 400,000 clones, approximately 90% seen once. The chain joins TRBV4-3 to TRBJ2-5; 9 bases align to TRBD2. The sample was peripheral blood. This TCR came from a woman aged 25 to 45 with COVID-19, enrolled during active disease. As DNA, the CDR3 is TGCGCCAGCAGCCAAGGCGGGGGGGCAGGAGAGACCCAGTACTTC. It yields the protein CASSQGGGAGETQYF.